The 24 T cell receptor beta chains given below trace back to one sample, sequenced in a study of blood T cell repertoires in COVID-19. Method: immunoSEQ multiplex PCR; TCRdb's copy keeps in-frame clones and lacks some. Here the sample spans under 150,000 clones, approximately 90% being singletons. The sequenced material came from peripheral blood. These receptors all stem from a woman in her sixties with active COVID-19.

The rearrangement joins TRBV27 to TRBJ2-7; possible D gene TRBD2, 6 bases. CDR1 is MNHEY and CDR2 is SMNVEV in the germline V gene (reference sequence). The CDR3 totals 13 residues. V was cut by 6 bases and J by 1 base, with 10 bases left in between. CDR3 coding DNA: TGTGCCAGCAGCCCTGGGAGGTCCTACGAGCAGTACTTC. Translating it yields CASSPGRSYEQYF.

V is TRBV27 and J is TRBJ2-5, with 7 nucleotides matching TRBD1. The CDR3 consists of 16 residues. Germline V lookup: CDR1 MNHEY, CDR2 SMNVEV (reference sequence). Germline trimming cut 5 bases from V and 4 bases from J; bases unmatched to any gene: 13. The CDR3 DNA is TGTGCCAGCAGTATCGATCCAGGGGGTCTTGGAGAGACCCAGTACTTC. It yields the protein CASSIDPGGLGETQYF.

The chain joins TRBV20-1 to TRBJ2-1; D remains ambiguous. The CDR3 is made up of 11 amino acids. Germline values: CDR1 DFQATT, CDR2 SNEGSKA (reference sequence). The CDR3 region is CSLSRFNEQFF. For the CDR3, the DNA is TGCAGCCTTAGTCGTTTCAATGAGCAGTTCTTC.

The chain couples TRBV11-3 to TRBJ1-3; 7 bases match TRBD1. Germline V gene sequence: CDR1 SGHNT, CDR2 YENEEA. This CDR3 contains 14 residues. V trimming: 3 bases; J trimming: 2 bases; junction bases outside the gene matches: 1. The CDR3 reads CASSLTGTGNTIYF. CDR3 DNA sequence: TGTGCCAGCAGCTTGACAGGGACTGGAAACACCATATATTTT.

This clone was seen just once. The chain links TRBV9 to TRBJ1-1; 7 nucleotides line up with TRBD1. J was trimmed by 7 bases and V by 0 bases; bases with no gene match: 3. In germline, CDR1 is SGDLS, CDR2 YYNGEE. The CDR3 is 13 residues long. The CDR3 region is CASSVVQGLEAFF. In DNA, the CDR3 is TGTGCCAGCAGCGTAGTACAGGGGCTTGAAGCTTTCTTT. The variable domain in full, with the rest retrieved from reference TRBV9 and TRBJ1-1, is DSGVTQTPKHLITATGQRVTLRCSPRSGDLSVYWYQQSLDQGLQFLIQYYNGEERAKGNILERFSAQQFPDLHSELNLSSLELGDSALYFCASSVVQGLEAFFGQGTRLTVV.

The rearrangement joins TRBV9 to TRBJ2-2, with a tentative D call TRBD1 (6 bases). Germline V lookup: CDR1 SGDLS, CDR2 YYNGEE. Trimming took 0 bases from V and 7 from J, leaving 13 bases between them. This CDR3 has 15 residues. The CDR3: CASSVDRARSGELFF. As DNA, the CDR3 is TGTGCCAGCAGCGTAGACAGGGCTAGGAGCGGGGAGCTGTTTTTT.

The chain links TRBV6-5 to TRBJ2-7; D may be TRBD1 (5 bases). V dropped 7 bases and J dropped 4 bases, with 8 bases sitting between them. The CDR3 loop spans 11 amino acids. Germline V gives CDR1 MNHEY, CDR2 SVGAGI. The chain's CDR3 is CASTKGYEQYF. In DNA form, the CDR3 reads TGTGCCAGCACTAAGGGGTACGAGCAGTACTTC.

CDR3 bases: TGTGCCAGCAGCCGATCTGACAGGGGAAGGGCAAATCAGCCCCAGCATTTT. Its protein is CASSRSDRGRANQPQHF. This chain uses TRBV7-9 with TRBJ1-5; the match to TRBD1 covers 8 bases. This CDR3 spans 17 amino acids. J was trimmed by 4 bases and V by 5 bases; bases with no gene match: 13. Germline CDR1 reads SEHNR; CDR2 reads FQNEAQ (reference sequence).

This clone was observed once. The chain employs TRBV4-2 and TRBJ1-2; D possibly corresponds to TRBD1 (5 bases). Germline V gene data show CDR1 as LGHNA and CDR2 as YNFKEQ. Trimming cost V 1 base and J 4 bases, with 13 bases left between them. The CDR3 is 15 amino acids. CDR3 coding DNA: TGTGCCAGCAGCCAAGGGGCCAGGGAACCCTATGGCTACACCTTC. It is translated as CASSQGAREPYGYTF.

The V and J genes are TRBV2 and TRBJ2-4; 7 bases map to TRBD1. The junction had 6 bases not matched to a gene; V was cut back by 3 bases and J by 7 bases. Germline V CDR1 and CDR2: SNHLY, FYNNEI. The length of the CDR3 is 14 residues. The chain's CDR3 is CASSDPTGLNIQYF. The CDR3, as DNA: TGTGCCAGCAGTGATCCGACAGGGCTCAACATTCAGTACTTC.

The chain uses TRBV5-6 and TRBJ2-4; TRBD2 matches 14 bases. The CDR3 length is 15 residues. V gave up 4 bases and J gave up 6 bases; unmatched junction bases: 3. From germline, CDR1 is SGHDT and CDR2 YYEEEE. CDR3 coding DNA: TGTGCCAGCAGCCCAGGACTAGCGGGAGGAAACATTCAGTACTTC. As protein: CASSPGLAGGNIQYF. Full variable domain (outside the CDR3, taken from reference TRBV5-6 and TRBJ2-4): DAGVTQSPTHLIKTRGQQVTLRCSPKSGHDTVSWYQQALGQGPQFIFQYYEEEERQRGNFPDRFSGHQFPNYSSELNVNALLLGDSALYLCASSPGLAGGNIQYFGAGTRLSVL.

This clone showed up just a few times. The rearrangement joins TRBV28 to TRBJ2-5; D is unresolved. Germline values: CDR1 MDHEN, CDR2 SYDVKM. V gave up 6 bases and J gave up 5 bases, with 19 bases separating them. The CDR3 runs 15 residues. This CDR3 reads CASSLRPPRVETQYF. The CDR3 DNA reads TGTGCCAGCAGCCTTCGACCACCCCGGGTGGAGACCCAGTACTTC.

The chain has TRBV5-6 and TRBJ2-1, with 8 bases fitting TRBD2. There are 16 residues in the CDR3. Germline V gene data show CDR1 as SGHDT and CDR2 as YYEEEE. J lost 6 bases, V lost 3 bases, and 11 bases had no gene match. The CDR3 coding sequence is TGTGCCAGCAGCTGGGAAAGGACTAGCACGGGCAATGAGCAGTTCTTC. Its translation: CASSWERTSTGNEQFF.

CDR3 nucleotides: TGTGCCAGCAGTTTACAGGTGCAGGATACGCAGTATTTT. It yields the protein CASSLQVQDTQYF. This sequence joins TRBV27 and TRBJ2-3, with D uncertain. The V gene lost 2 bases and the J gene lost 6 bases, with 9 bases spanning the gap. The CDR3 has 13 residues. Germline V gene sequence: CDR1 MNHEY, CDR2 SMNVEV (reference sequence).

The chain links TRBV7-2 to TRBJ2-3; 9 bases line up with TRBD2. CDR1 and CDR2 (germline): SGHTA, FQGNSA. There are 15 residues in the CDR3. The V and J ends lost 6 bases and 3 bases, in that order; junction bases with no gene match: 7. The CDR3 region is CASRITSGRTDTQYF. CDR3 sequence (DNA): TGTGCCAGCAGGATTACAAGCGGGAGGACAGATACGCAGTATTTT.

This clone showed up just once. The J gene is TRBJ2-3, the V gene TRBV3-1 (or the pseudogene TRBV3-2); D might be TRBD1 (5 bases). Trimming left V 0 bases short and J 8 bases short, with 6 bases between. Per germline, CDR1 LGHDT and CDR2 YNNKEL (reference sequence). This CDR3 is built from 12 residues. The CDR3 bases are TGTGCCAGCAGCCAAGATCAGGGTACGCAGTATTTT. It yields the protein CASSQDQGTQYF.

The V and J genes are TRBV7-2 and TRBJ2-1; the D is unclear. V was pared by 2 bases and J by 6 bases, with 14 bases between. From germline, CDR1 is SGHTA and CDR2 FQGNSA. This CDR3 is 15 amino acids long. In nucleotides, the CDR3 is TGTGCCAGCAGCTTATTCCCCCCTACGATCAATGAGCAGTTCTTC. Its translation is CASSLFPPTINEQFF.

This clone was picked up one time. The J gene is TRBJ1-2, the V gene TRBV11-2; the D gene is possibly TRBD1 (6 bases). With 4 bases removed from V and 4 bases from J, the gap between germline ends came to 10 bases. This CDR3 comprises 13 residues. From germline, CDR1 is SGHAT and CDR2 FQNNGV. For the CDR3, the DNA is TGTGCCAGCAGCTCGGACAGCCTCTATGGCTACACCTTC. Its translation is CASSSDSLYGYTF.

Only a few counts were recorded for this clone. J is TRBJ2-1 and V is TRBV29-1; 7 positions match TRBD2. The J segment lost 5 bases and the V segment lost 0 bases, leaving 7 bases of the junction unmatched. Looked up from germline, CDR1 is SQVTM and CDR2 is ANQGSEA. The CDR3 has 15 amino acids. The CDR3 spells CSVEDGREAHNEQFF. As DNA, the CDR3 is TGCAGCGTTGAAGATGGACGGGAGGCACACAATGAGCAGTTCTTC.

CDR3 DNA sequence: TGTGCCAGCAGCTTAGGTTTAGCGGGAGGGCCGTACAATGAGCAGTTCTTC. Its translation is CASSLGLAGGPYNEQFF. This chain links TRBV11-3 with TRBJ2-1; 11 positions agree with TRBD2. The length of the CDR3 is 17 residues. After removal of 1 base from V and 4 bases from J, the junction contained 6 bases not matched to a gene. CDR1 is SGHNT and CDR2 is YENEEA in the germline V gene.

Here the CDR3 DNA reads TGTGCCAGCAGCCCCCCCGGGACTAGTGGCACCGGGGAGCTGTTTTTT. Encoded protein: CASSPPGTSGTGELFF. The V gene is TRBV7-9, the J gene TRBJ2-2, with 8 bases aligning to TRBD2. The CDR3 is 16 amino acids. The germline CDR1 and CDR2 sequences are SEHNR and FQNEAQ (reference sequence). Germline trimming cut 5 bases from V and 4 bases from J; bases unmatched to any gene: 9.

Here the CDR3 DNA reads TGCGCCAGCAGCGGGACTTACACCGGGGAGCTGTTTTTT. Amino acids: CASSGTYTGELFF. This chain connects TRBV5-1 to TRBJ2-2; D is perhaps TRBD2 (6 bases). Germline CDR1 reads SGHRS; CDR2 reads YFSETQ. The CDR3 is 13 residues long. Trimming removed 4 bases from V and 3 bases from J, with 7 bases in between.

The V gene is TRBV6-5, the J gene TRBJ1-2, with 7 bases lining up with TRBD1. The V gene end was trimmed by 7 bases and the J gene end by 4 bases; junction bases not matched to a gene: 6. Germline V gene data show CDR1 as MNHEY and CDR2 as SVGAGI. The CDR3 totals 13 residues. The CDR3 loop is CASTIGTAYGYTF. The CDR3 region has the DNA TGTGCCAGCACCATCGGGACAGCCTATGGCTACACCTTC.

This chain joins TRBV28 and TRBJ2-1, with D possibly TRBD2 on 6 matching bases. V lost 2 bases and J lost 4, with 12 bases in between. There are 15 residues in the CDR3. Germline V gives CDR1 MDHEN, CDR2 SYDVKM. CDR3 sequence (DNA): TGTGCCAGCAGTTTAGCTGGACTAAGATACAATGAGCAGTTCTTC. It specifies CASSLAGLRYNEQFF.